The 21 T cell receptor beta chains below all came from one sample that was sequenced in a study of CD8 T cells in ankylosing spondylitis. One entry per CDR3 protein, called by TCRdb with MiXCR from the 5' RACE reads. The table has 130,000 or so distinct CDR3 sequences, 6% to 8.5% seen once. Sequenced material: blood, either unsorted or a sorted T cell fraction (not recorded which). These receptors were collected from a male donor with ankylosing spondylitis or in good health (not recorded which).

This clonotype has a count of ten or more. DNA for the CDR3: TGTGCCAGCTCACCGAGCGTACGGTCTGGAAACACCATATATTTT. This gives the protein CASSPSVRSGNTIYF. The J gene is TRBJ1-3, the V gene TRBV18; no clear D. Germline-derived CDR1 and CDR2 are KGHSH and LQKENI. This CDR3 has 15 residues. The V end was cut by 3 bases, the J end by 1 base, with 10 bases between.

This clonotype was counted at least ten times. The gene calls are TRBV27 and TRBJ2-7, with TRBD1 as a possible D gene (6 bases). Germline V CDR1 and CDR2: MNHEY, SMNVEV (reference sequence). This CDR3 contains 12 residues. V shed 5 bases and J shed 6 bases, with 11 bases lying between them. Written as DNA, the CDR3 is TGTGCCAGCAGTAAGGACAGAGCCGAGCAGTACTTC. It encodes CASSKDRAEQYF.

This chain connects TRBV6-4 to TRBJ1-2; TRBD1 is a possible D gene (5 bases). V lost 0 bases to trimming and J lost 6 bases, with 14 bases between them. Looked up from germline, CDR1 is MRHNA and CDR2 is SNTAGT. This CDR3 has 15 amino acids. The CDR3 DNA is TGTGCCAGCAGTGACTCCGGGGCCCCGGAGGATGGCTACACCTTC. As protein: CASSDSGAPEDGYTF.

This clonotype was counted many times. The rearrangement links TRBV20-1 to TRBJ1-1; 7 bases fit TRBD1. The V segment lost 2 bases and the J segment 7 bases; nucleotides outside the gene matches: 10. Germline loops: CDR1 DFQATT, CDR2 SNEGSKA (reference sequence). The CDR3 is 14 residues long. Written as DNA, the CDR3 is TGCAGTGCTAGACCTACCGGGAGGGGGCGTGAAGCTTTCTTT. Its protein is CSARPTGRGREAFF.

This clonotype has ten or more counts. The genes are TRBV28 and TRBJ2-6; D assignment may be TRBD1 or TRBD2 (5 bases each). The ends were cut back, 3 bases at V and 1 base at J, with 16 bases in the middle. The CDR3 spans 18 residues. Per the germline V gene, CDR1 is MDHEN and CDR2 is SYDVKM. The CDR3 protein is CASSFGGQGMSGANVLTF. The CDR3 DNA follows: TGTGCCAGCAGTTTTGGAGGACAAGGGATGTCTGGGGCCAACGTCCTGACTTTC.

This clonotype was observed many times. CDR3 sequence reads: CSAHQGGQVYEQYF. DNA for the CDR3: TGCAGTGCCCATCAGGGGGGTCAAGTCTACGAGCAGTACTTC. The chain carries TRBV20-1 and TRBJ2-7, with D perhaps matching TRBD1 (7 bases). V lost 6 bases and J 3 bases, leaving 18 bases between the germline ends. The CDR3 contains 14 residues. Germline CDR1 DFQATT, CDR2 SNEGSKA (reference sequence).

J is TRBJ2-1 and V is TRBV11-2; a possible D gene is TRBD2 (5 bases). The germline V gene encodes CDR1 SGHAT and CDR2 FQNNGV. V lost 0 bases to trimming and J lost 10 bases, with 10 bases between them. This CDR3 region has 13 residues. In nucleotides, the CDR3 is TGTGCCAGCAGCTTAGATTGGGAGAGGGAGCAGTTCTTC. Encoded protein: CASSLDWEREQFF.

The V and J genes are TRBV5-1 and TRBJ2-7, with D perhaps being TRBD1 or TRBD2 (5 bases each). The CDR3 length is 15 residues. Trimming cost V 0 bases and J 7 bases, with 17 bases left between them. Germline CDR1 is SGHRS and CDR2 is YFSETQ. Here the CDR3 reads CASSLAGAGVGEQYF. The CDR3 DNA follows: TGCGCCAGCAGCTTGGCCGGGGCAGGTGTTGGAGAGCAGTACTTC.

This clonotype was detected many times. CDR3 amino acids: CSASTSGISYEQYF. The DNA for the CDR3 is TGCAGTGCTAGCACCAGCGGGATTTCTTACGAGCAGTACTTC. This chain joins TRBV20-1 and TRBJ2-7; TRBD2 matches at 7 bases. J was trimmed by 4 bases and V by 3 bases; bases with no gene match: 9. The length of the CDR3 is 14 residues. Germline loops: CDR1 DFQATT, CDR2 SNEGSKA (reference sequence).

This clonotype was detected many times. The J gene is TRBJ1-2, the V gene TRBV29-1; 7 nucleotides line up with TRBD1. This CDR3 comprises 14 residues. The V segment lost 6 bases and the J segment 0 bases; nucleotides outside the gene matches: 7. Germline lookup yields CDR1 SQVTM and CDR2 ANQGSEA. CDR3 sequence reads: CSVDGTATNYGYTF. As DNA, the CDR3 is TGCAGCGTCGATGGGACAGCAACTAACTATGGCTACACCTTC.

This clonotype was counted at least ten times. The chain recombines TRBV7-7 with TRBJ2-7, with D maybe TRBD2 (5 bases). CDR1 is SSHAT and CDR2 is FNYEAQ in the germline V gene (reference sequence). V was cut by 3 bases and J by 2 bases, with 11 bases left in between. This CDR3 is built from 14 residues. In nucleotides, the CDR3 is TGTGCCAGCAGCTTGGGAGACGGAGCCTACGAGCAGTACTTC. The encoded protein is CASSLGDGAYEQYF.

Ten or more counts support this clonotype. The chain carries TRBV5-5 and TRBJ2-1; D may be TRBD2 (5 bases). The CDR3 sequence is 15 residues long. Trimming took off 0 bases at V and 0 bases at J, with 7 bases between the two ends. The germline CDR1 and CDR2 sequences are SGHKS and YYEKEE (reference sequence). The CDR3 protein is CASSLGGFSYNEQFF. The CDR3, as DNA: TGTGCCAGCAGCTTGGGAGGGTTCTCCTACAATGAGCAGTTCTTC.

This clonotype was counted many times. This sequence joins TRBV7-2 and TRBJ2-3; no clear D. CDR1 SGHTA and CDR2 FQGNSA come from the germline V gene. V was shortened by 2 bases and J by 4 bases, with 13 bases between the two germline ends. CDR3 length equals 15 residues. CDR3 sequence (DNA): TGTGCCAGCAGCTTAATCGCGCCTAGTCCAGATACGCAGTATTTT. It encodes CASSLIAPSPDTQYF.

This clonotype was observed at least ten times. This rearrangement joins TRBV24-1 to TRBJ2-1, with 7 bases that match TRBD2. V lost 3 bases and J lost 0; bases outside the gene matches: 7. This CDR3 comprises 17 residues. Germline CDR1 and CDR2: KGHDR and SFDVKD. In DNA, the CDR3 is TGTGCCACCAGTGATGACCTAGCGGAAAGCTCCTACAATGAGCAGTTCTTC. This gives the protein CATSDDLAESSYNEQFF.

This clonotype was found many times. CDR3 in amino acids: CASKGNTEAFF. CDR3 coding DNA: TGTGCCAGCAAAGGGAACACTGAAGCTTTCTTT. The chain employs TRBV12-3 or TRBV12-4 and TRBJ1-1; no clear D. V lost 7 bases to trimming and J lost 1 base, with 4 bases between them. CDR3 length: 11 amino acids.

At least ten counts were recorded for this clonotype. The rearrangement uses TRBV15 and TRBJ2-6; no reliable D call. The CDR3 spans 19 residues. V lost 0 bases and J lost 0, with 15 bases in between. Germline V gives CDR1 LNHNV, CDR2 YYDKDF (reference sequence). The CDR3 region has the DNA TGTGCCACCAGCAGAGATGAACGGTCGGGTAACTCTGGGGCCAACGTCCTGACTTTC. It is translated as CATSRDERSGNSGANVLTF.

Ten or more counts support this clonotype. The chain uses TRBV10-3 and TRBJ1-2; perhaps TRBD1 as D (6 bases). The V gene lost 4 bases and the J gene lost 5 bases, with 17 bases spanning the gap. Germline CDR1 and CDR2: ENHRY and SYGVKD. The CDR3 spans 15 residues. CDR3 residues: CAISGQDSQTYGYTF. The CDR3 DNA is TGTGCCATCAGTGGCCAGGACAGCCAGACGTATGGCTACACCTTC.

This clonotype was detected a few times. CDR3 nucleotides: TGTGCCAGCAGCTTAAATATGGTAGAAGGCTACACCTTC. It is translated as CASSLNMVEGYTF. The rearrangement uses TRBV7-9 and TRBJ1-2; D is ambiguous. There are 13 residues in the CDR3. CDR1 is SEHNR and CDR2 is FQNEAQ in the germline V gene (reference sequence). Trimming removed 2 bases from V and 8 bases from J, with 12 bases in between.

At least ten counts were recorded for this clonotype. The CDR3 DNA sequence: TGTGCCAGCCGGGCGGAGGATAATTCACCCCTCCACTTT. It is translated as CASRAEDNSPLHF. The chain has TRBV3-1 and TRBJ1-6; no definite D call. The CDR3 runs 13 residues. The V end was cut by 8 bases, the J end by 5 bases, with 10 bases between. Germline CDR1 and CDR2: LGHDT and YNNKEL (reference sequence).

In its sample, this clonotype was seen a few times. This chain links TRBV7-3 with TRBJ2-3; D uncertain. The CDR3 runs to 13 residues. V lost 1 base to trimming and J lost 6 bases, with 8 bases between them. Germline V lookup: CDR1 SGHTA, CDR2 FQGTGA. The CDR3 is CASSLSRIDTQYF. CDR3 coding DNA: TGTGCCAGCAGCTTAAGTCGGATCGATACGCAGTATTTT.

In regard to this clonotype: This could be a read error, since a much larger clone is one nucleotide away. The V and J genes are TRBV7-6 and TRBJ2-2; 7 bases are shared with TRBD2. Germline V gene lookup returns CDR1 SGHVS and CDR2 FNYEAQ. This CDR3 has 15 amino acids. The CDR3 sequence is CVSSPGTKNTGELFF. The DNA for the CDR3 is TGTGTCAGCAGCCCCGGGACTAAAAACACCGGGGAGCTGTTTTTT.